This is a list of T cell receptor beta chains from one sample in a study of blood T cell repertoires in COVID-19. Profiling relied on immunoSEQ multiplex PCR, and the TCRdb table lists in-frame clones only, not all of them. The sample holds about 82,000 clones, around four fifths seen once. Sequencing was performed on peripheral blood. These receptors originate from a man older than 75 with active or convalescent COVID-19. Both conserved end residues are part of each CDR3. D genes are given only for firm matches. Not all rows give a size; the values are once, few, many and, for expanded clones, a class.

TRBD2,TRBV10-1,-,TRBJ2-3,TGCGCCAGCAGTGAGATTATAGCGGGAGTGTCACCAGATACGCAGTATTTT,CASSEIIAGVSPDTQYF
TRBD1,TRBV25-1,-,TRBJ2-1,TGTGCCAGCAGTGAAGTAGGACAGGGCGAGCAGTTCTTC,CASSEVGQGEQFF
-,TRBV14,few,TRBJ1-5,TGTGCCAGCAGCCTCGGGACTTCGGGATCTCAGCCCCAGCATTTT,CASSLGTSGSQPQHF
-,TRBV19,few,TRBJ1-4,TGTGCCAGTACCCCCCCCAGGGCCGGGGGAACTAATGAAAAACTGTTTTTT,CASTPPRAGGTNEKLFF
TRBD1,TRBV18,-,TRBJ1-2,TGTGCCAGCTCACCGCTCAGGGGGGATGGCTACACCTTC,CASSPLRGDGYTF
TRBD1,TRBV5-6,-,TRBJ1-2,TGTGCCAGCAGCTTGGACAGGGGGCAAAGCTATGGCTACACCTTC,CASSLDRGQSYGYTF
TRBD2,TRBV11-2,-,TRBJ2-1,TGTGCCAGCAGCCCCCTAGCGGGAGTCACTTACAATGAGCAGTTCTTC,CASSPLAGVTYNEQFF
-,TRBV9,-,TRBJ1-1,TGTGCCAGCAGCGCGCAGGTAGCGTTCACTGAAGCTTTCTTT,CASSAQVAFTEAFF
-,TRBV12-3/TRBV12-4,-,TRBJ1-2,TGTGCCAGCAGCCAACCGACAGGTACTGGCTACACCTTC,CASSQPTGTGYTF
TRBD1,TRBV5-6,-,TRBJ1-1,TGTGCCAGCAGCAGCGACAGGGTGGCTTTCTTT,CASSSDRVAFF